This section outlines one T cell receptor (beta chain) sequence together with its context. The antigen it binds to is not known. No much larger clone exists at a distance of one base, and base qualities are not known. TCRbeta CDR3 regions were amplified from genomic DNA by means of the immunoSEQ Assay, a bias-controlled multiplex PCR. In the authors' own workflow: The number of nucleated cells in each sample was estimated by amplification of reference gene primers within the assay. Sequence reads were collapsed and filtered to measure the absolute abundance of every unique TCRbeta CDR3 rearrangement. For each sample, productive Simpson clonality was calculated as the square root of Simpson's diversity index over productive rearrangements. TCRdb mirrors the immuneACCESS table, restricted to in-frame sequences. Some clones are absent from its copies; in checked studies, under half trace to an unresolved V gene, and the reason for the others is unknown. The D gene and trimming were derived from the DNA, and the V and J assignments and clone size from that table. For this sample there are over 95,000 clones; roughly 79% appear just once. Over 9.5% of the sample lies in the top ten.

This specimen comes from a study of blood T cell repertoires in COVID-19 (dated by TCRdb to 2019 to 2021). General notes on the study: The collaborator samples originated in the United States, Italy and Spain and spanned the acute and convalescent phases of COVID-19. Deeply sampled blood TCRbeta repertoires from subjects exposed to, actively infected with, or recovered from COVID-19 were included in the dataset. The sample metadata nearly always contained a de-identified subject ID, COVID-19 status, age in years and sex. Where HLA class I and class II types were available, the types were taken from metadata supplied by the sample provider, not from assay-based typing. The repertoires were made available in a free public database intended to serve as a resource for research on the immune response to SARS-CoV-2. The samples were drawn from the first 160 participants of the ongoing ImmuneRACE study and from more than 1,000 subjects provided by 6 global collaborators. The prospective study material was composed of cDNA or gDNA derived from T cells, B-cell-depleted T cells, or PBMCs. The research as a whole found: How much clinical and demographic metadata was included differed by source and by participant, and the metadata was provided uncurated.

As encoded in the germline V gene, CDR1 is SGDLS while CDR2 is YYNGEE. The CDR3, from cysteine to phenylalanine, totals 15 residues. The CDR3 DNA has 45 bases and is translated from base 1. V is trimmed back by 0 bases and J by 5 bases, and the junction contains 4 bases that no gene match accounts for. The collaborating institutions used their own protocols to collect whole blood in K2EDTA tubes. For TCRbeta analysis, collaborators shipped samples in one of three forms: frozen whole blood, isolated PBMCs, or DNA extracted from either of those sample types. This chain joins TRBV9 to TRBJ1-2; TRBD1 aligns with 10 central bases. Sequenced material: peripheral blood. This TCR came from a human donor in a cohort sampled during active COVID-19. This receptor carries the CDR3 CASSVEGQGIYGYTF. The DNA reads as follows: TGTGCCAGCAGCGTAGAGGGACAGGGGATTTATGGCTACACCTTC.